The T cell receptor (beta chain) under discussion was sequenced for a study of T cell repertoires in cytomegalovirus infection. Overall study: It was the public TCR beta signatures that indicated both CMV infection and matching HLA type.

TCRdb processed the reads anew with MiXCR; each CDR3 protein has one entry. The data show roughly 990,000 distinct CDR3 sequences, less than 35% seen once. The germline V gene has CDR1 SNHLY and CDR2 FYNNEI. The germline V and J ends were trimmed by 4 bases and 7 bases, with 11 bases remaining between them. CDR3 length equals 14 residues. In regard to this clonotype: The antigen remains undetermined.

The J gene is TRBJ1-6, the V gene TRBV2; D is undetermined. Sequenced material: cultured CD8+ T cells from PBMCs, taken from culture after CMV antigen stimulation. The TCR comes from a human donor in good health (CMV status not recorded). Some clones in this sample may be carry-over from other donors' samples. The DNA of the CDR3 is TGTGCCAGCAGTGTTACCGGGCCCAATTCACCCCTCCACTTT. Protein product: CASSVTGPNSPLHF.